Listed below are T cell receptor beta chains from one sample, sequenced in a study of blood T cell repertoires in COVID-19. Sequencing used immunoSEQ multiplex PCR; TCRdb keeps in-frame clones, though not all of them. The sample includes roughly 100,000 clones, approximately 88% of them seen just once. Sequenced input: peripheral blood. Receptors originate from a human donor in a cohort sampled during active COVID-19. CDR3s include the opening cysteine and the closing phenylalanine or tryptophan. The D gene is left open where the match is weak. Rows may omit the clone size; those that give it use once, few, many or a size class.

d_call	j_call	v_call	clone_size	cdr3_aa	cdr3_nt
NA	TRBJ2-7	TRBV4-1	NA	CASSLDRSYEQYF	TGCGCCAGCAGCCTCGACAGGTCCTACGAGCAGTACTTC
NA	TRBJ1-1	TRBV7-2	NA	CASSFSRGGTEAFF	TGTGCCAGCAGCTTCTCCAGGGGCGGCACTGAAGCTTTCTTT
TRBD1	TRBJ1-1	TRBV4-2	once	CASSTQGMNTEAFF	TGTGCCAGCAGCACACAGGGGATGAACACTGAAGCTTTCTTT
NA	TRBJ2-5	TRBV5-1	NA	CASSLDGQGTETQYF	TGCGCCAGCAGCTTGGATGGTCAGGGGACCGAGACCCAGTACTTC
NA	TRBJ2-7	TRBV4-2	NA	CASRTVWLEGEQYF	TGTGCCAGCCGCACCGTTTGGCTCGAGGGCGAGCAGTACTTC
NA	TRBJ2-6	TRBV7-2	NA	CASNHISGANVLTF	TGTGCCAGCAACCACATCTCTGGGGCCAACGTCCTGACTTTC
NA	TRBJ2-7	TRBV9	NA	CASSVTGGARHSYEQYF	TGTGCCAGCAGCGTCACTGGGGGGGCCCGACATTCCTACGAGCAGTACTTC
TRBD2	TRBJ2-3	TRBV7-9	NA	CASSPGLAGSTDTQYF	TGTGCCAGCAGCCCGGGACTAGCGGGCTCCACAGATACGCAGTATTTT
NA	TRBJ1-2	TRBV2	NA	CASSGTTPNYGYTF	TGTGCCAGCAGCGGGACAACACCCAACTATGGCTACACCTTC
TRBD1	TRBJ2-7	TRBV5-1	NA	CASSQGTGPYEQYF	TGCGCCAGCAGCCAGGGGACAGGACCCTACGAGCAGTACTTC
NA	TRBJ1-1	TRBV19	once	CASSIQGLNTEAFF	TGTGCCAGTAGTATACAGGGGTTGAACACTGAAGCTTTCTTT
NA	TRBJ1-5	TRBV2	NA	CASSDRSQLVDQPQHF	TGTGCCAGCAGTGATAGGTCACAGTTGGTCGACCAGCCCCAGCATTTT
NA	TRBJ1-3	TRBV7-3	NA	CASSLNPGPRDTIYF	TGTGCCAGCAGCTTAAACCCAGGGCCACGGGACACCATATATTTT
NA	TRBJ1-3	TRBV4-1	NA	CASSQRQVPGNTIYF	TGCGCCAGCAGCCAACGACAGGTCCCTGGAAACACCATATATTTT
TRBD2	TRBJ2-5	TRBV5-1	once	CASSSGGAPNLETQYF	TGCGCCAGCAGCAGCGGGGGGGCCCCCAACTTGGAGACCCAGTACTTC
TRBD1	TRBJ2-5	TRBV19	NA	CASSKGQEIYQETQYF	TGTGCCAGTAGTAAGGGACAGGAGATATACCAAGAGACCCAGTACTTC
TRBD2	TRBJ2-7	TRBV18	NA	CASSPAGGPLSEQYF	TGTGCCAGCTCACCCGCGGGGGGCCCGTTGAGCGAGCAGTACTTC
TRBD1	TRBJ2-3	TRBV28	NA	CASSLLQGAGDTQYF	TGTGCCAGCAGTTTATTACAGGGGGCGGGAGATACGCAGTATTTT
NA	TRBJ1-4	TRBV7-8	NA	CASSPSRGGANEKLFF	TGTGCCAGCAGCCCGAGCCGTGGGGGGGCTAATGAAAAACTGTTTTTT
TRBD1	TRBJ2-5	TRBV10-2	NA	CASNQRQGARKTQYF	TGCGCCAGCAACCAACGACAGGGGGCTAGGAAGACCCAGTACTTC
TRBD1	TRBJ2-7	TRBV27	NA	CASRTGAYEQYF	TGTGCCAGCAGGACAGGGGCCTACGAGCAGTACTTC
NA	TRBJ2-1	TRBV3-1/TRBV3-2	NA	CASSHVWGGRFDEQFF	TGTGCCAGCAGCCACGTGTGGGGGGGGCGGTTTGATGAGCAGTTCTTC
NA	TRBJ1-2	TRBV28	NA	CASSPWPRTNYGYTF	TGTGCCAGCAGTCCCTGGCCCAGAACTAACTATGGCTACACCTTC
TRBD1	TRBJ1-5	TRBV6-1	few	CASSEDRATGEPQHF	TGTGCCAGCAGTGAGGACAGGGCCACGGGGGAGCCCCAGCATTTT
NA	TRBJ1-2	TRBV7-9	once	CASSLLAYGYTF	TGTGCCAGCAGCTTACTGGCCTATGGCTACACCTTC
NA	TRBJ1-2	TRBV7-3	few	CASSLNSDGGYGYTF	TGTGCCAGCAGCTTAAACTCGGACGGAGGCTATGGCTACACCTTC
TRBD2	TRBJ2-1	TRBV19	NA	CASSSRLAGKVNEQFF	TGTGCCAGTAGTAGCAGACTAGCGGGGAAGGTAAATGAGCAGTTCTTC
NA	TRBJ1-3	TRBV27	NA	CASSSTQYRGNTIYF	TGTGCCAGCAGCTCCACTCAGTACAGAGGAAACACCATATATTTT
TRBD2	TRBJ2-1	TRBV5-1	NA	CASSSTSGTYNEQFF	TGCGCCAGCAGCTCCACTAGCGGGACCTACAATGAGCAGTTCTTC
NA	TRBJ2-1	TRBV4-2	NA	CASSDSISSYNEQFF	TGTGCCAGCAGCGACTCTATAAGCTCCTACAATGAGCAGTTCTTC
NA	TRBJ1-4	TRBV7-9	NA	CASSSSRPFGGGGEKLFF	TGTGCCAGCAGCTCAAGCAGACCTTTCGGCGGGGGCGGTGAAAAACTGTTTTTT
NA	TRBJ1-1	TRBV18	NA	CASSPLNTEAFF	TGTGCCAGCTCACCCCTTAACACTGAAGCTTTCTTT
TRBD1	TRBJ2-7	TRBV18	NA	CASSPDRGLDEQYF	TGTGCCAGCTCGCCGGACAGGGGGCTCGACGAGCAGTACTTC
TRBD1	TRBJ2-3	TRBV6-6	NA	CASSYGQGNTDTQYF	TGTGCCAGCAGTTACGGACAGGGAAACACAGATACGCAGTATTTT
NA	TRBJ2-3	TRBV24-1	NA	CATSDSLAGGRGYF	TGTGCCACCAGTGATTCCCTGGCCGGGGGGCGCGGGTATTTT
NA	TRBJ2-1	TRBV25-1	few	CASTGGYNEQFF	TGTGCCAGCACCGGGGGTTACAATGAGCAGTTCTTC
TRBD1	TRBJ2-7	TRBV24-1	once	CATLSGQPVRSYEQYF	TGTGCCACCCTCTCGGGACAGCCTGTTCGTTCATACGAGCAGTACTTC
TRBD1	TRBJ1-1	TRBV6-2/TRBV6-3	NA	CASSYPDRDTEAFF	TGTGCCAGCAGTTACCCTGACAGGGACACTGAAGCTTTCTTT
NA	TRBJ2-3	TRBV19	NA	CASKVQGGDTQYF	TGTGCCAGTAAGGTGCAGGGTGGAGATACGCAGTATTTT
NA	TRBJ1-4	TRBV19	NA	CASRSEPTNEKLFF	TGTGCCAGTAGGTCAGAACCAACTAATGAAAAACTGTTTTTT
TRBD1	TRBJ1-2	TRBV10-3	NA	CAIRPRDSLNYGYTF	TGTGCCATCAGGCCGAGGGACAGCCTCAACTATGGCTACACCTTC
TRBD1	TRBJ1-6	TRBV28	NA	CASSEGGQPTPLHF	TGTGCCAGCAGTGAGGGGGGACAGCCTACACCCCTCCACTTT
TRBD2	TRBJ2-5	TRBV4-2	few	CASSQEEAGGPRTQYF	TGTGCCAGCAGCCAAGAAGAGGCGGGGGGGCCGCGGACCCAGTACTTC
NA	TRBJ1-1	TRBV5-4	once	CASSPWTVNTEAFF	TGTGCCAGCAGCCCCTGGACTGTGAACACTGAAGCTTTCTTT
TRBD2	TRBJ2-7	TRBV7-2	NA	CASSLAWGSGGASSYEQYF	TGTGCCAGCAGCTTAGCTTGGGGTAGCGGGGGGGCCAGCTCCTACGAGCAGTACTTC
NA	TRBJ2-4	TRBV2	NA	CASSTSGSIAKNIQYF	TGTGCCAGCAGTACCTCGGGGTCTATAGCCAAAAACATTCAGTACTTC
NA	TRBJ2-3	TRBV28	once	CASTTYSPRVTDTQYF	TGTGCCAGCACCACTTACTCCCCGCGGGTCACAGATACGCAGTATTTT
NA	TRBJ1-5	TRBV6-4	many	CASSSEASSNQPQHF	TGTGCCAGCAGCTCGGAGGCATCTAGCAATCAGCCCCAGCATTTT
TRBD1	TRBJ1-2	TRBV5-8	NA	CASSQDRGRIYGYTF	TGTGCCAGCAGCCAAGACAGGGGGCGAATCTATGGCTACACCTTC
NA	TRBJ1-1	TRBV7-2	NA	CASSLEPGMNTEAFF	TGTGCCAGCAGCTTAGAGCCAGGGATGAACACTGAAGCTTTCTTT
TRBD2	TRBJ2-7	TRBV14	NA	CASSPGLAGGPIPHEQYF	TGTGCCAGCAGCCCGGGACTAGCGGGGGGTCCCATCCCCCACGAGCAGTACTTC
TRBD1	TRBJ2-7	TRBV27	once	CASSSDRDPSEQYF	TGTGCCAGCAGTTCGGACAGGGATCCCTCCGAGCAGTACTTC